Given below is one TCR beta chain in context. This clone was detected only once. Its binding antigen is unknown. Base-call qualities are not available, and no considerably larger clone is one nucleotide away. According to the germline V gene, CDR1 reads MNHEY and CDR2 reads SVGAGI. Measured from the cysteine to the phenylalanine, the CDR3 is 11 residues long. The only DNA kept is the CDR3, 33 bases in frame from the first base. The junction shows trimming of 5 bases on V and 8 bases on J, plus 9 bases between the germline ends. This sample is part of a study of cytomegalovirus exposure and HLA in healthy donors (dated by TCRdb to about 2017). Study-wide context: In an earlier analysis of several hundred of the donors, under 300 Gb of sequence data and some 100 million unique TCR beta sequences from about 179 million T cells were reported. About 300 gigabases of sequencing data and tens of millions of unique TCR sequences were included in an early release covering over 600 HLA-typed donors. Among the roughly 390 genotyped donors, approximately 77% belonged to the genetic ancestry cluster associated with self-reported Caucasian donors. The aim of the study was to test whether cataloging public T cell receptors could identify signatures of past pathogen exposure. The T cell repertoires of under 750 subjects were profiled by immunosequencing and related to cytomegalovirus serostatus. Along with the roughly 670-subject first cohort, a separate validation cohort of over 90 different subjects was used. To predict cytomegalovirus infection status, the study brought together high-throughput TCR immunosequencing, statistical association of individual TCRs with disease status, and machine learning. A later analysis re-examined previously published TCR beta repertoires from over 500 donors and added high-resolution HLA genotyping to investigate patterns of TCR occurrence. The later analysis used no new phenotypic data to find candidate immune exposures, relying instead on TCR beta sequences and their occurrence across donors. An earlier analysis of several hundred of the donors used high-throughput TCR beta sequencing to judge whether each TCR beta V gene segment behaved as functional or pseudogenic. Donor age, sex, ethnicity and CMV serostatus were compiled together with the repertoire data. A later genetic analysis used genome-wide SNP genotypes for about 60% of the 666 donors, treating that subset as a discovery cohort. All discovery cohort repertoires had been generated using a single sequencing platform. Class I and class II HLA loci were covered by the typing at four-digit resolution. The number of donors typed differed by locus, with about 629-630 for A, B, C, DRB1 and DQB1, around 560 for DQA1, about 610 for DPA1, and some 450 for DPB1. Several DR-DQ haplotypes were handled as single units for association and clustering, since linkage in the cohort was strong. Among about 400 genotyped donors of the cohort, an average of approximately 200,000 unique TCR beta nucleotide sequences was sequenced per donor, of which about 20% were non-productive.

The cohort consisted of some 730 healthy bone marrow donors. At the time of sampling, all cohort members were nominally healthy, though unrecorded immune exposures were likely present. The donor tested CMV seropositive and was one of the 289 seropositive cohort members. A peripheral blood sample was collected from each donor, and TCR beta sequencing was performed on peripheral blood mononuclear cells. The Qiagen DNeasy Blood Extraction Kit was used to extract genomic DNA from the blood cell samples. The library came from the immunoSEQ multiplex PCR assay. A mixture of 60 forward primers for TCR Vbeta segments and 13 reverse primers for TCR Jbeta segments was used in the multiplex PCR. Amplification of the CDR3 region of rearranged TCR beta genes was performed with a multiplex PCR assay on genomic DNA. The Illumina HiSeq System was used to sequence the amplified TCR beta libraries as 87-base-pair reads. On the study's bioinformatics: Across the 700 or so repertoires, a later analysis counted 60 million to 90 million unique TCR beta chains, some 11 million of which were shared by at least two donors. To remove PCR and sequencing errors, raw reads were error-corrected and collapsed into unique sequences using a nearest-neighbor algorithm that merged closely related sequences. CDR3 sequences were aligned to IMGT reference sequences to assign V, D and J gene segments. For a sequence to be retained, a match of at least six nucleotides was required to both a V gene segment and a J gene segment. Rearrangements were called productive when the CDR3 lacked stop codons and stayed in frame with V and J; all others were non-productive. Following IMGT convention, CDR3 was defined as the stretch from the second conserved V-encoded cysteine up to the conserved J-encoded phenylalanine. The earlier analysis of a few hundred of the donors excluded sequences that lacked an unambiguous match to a single V gene segment. In an earlier analysis of approximately 610 of the donors, V segments were called functional above 56.7% productive rearrangements and were called segregating when the between-donor standard deviation exceeded 5%. To diagnose cytomegalovirus status from the catalog of TCR beta chain sequences, a statistical classification framework was built. A later analysis assigned V and J genes by comparing TCR nucleotide sequences with IMGT/GENE-DB human TR gene sequences. A later analysis assigned CDR3 sequences and most-parsimonious VDJ recombination scenarios with the TCRdist pipeline. A later analysis defined each TCR beta chain by its CDR3 amino acid sequence plus V-gene family, and excluded reads lacking a unique V-gene family. To address suspected cross-contamination and a sequencing artifact, a later analysis removed under 600 highly shared, low-generation-probability nucleotide sequences. In a later analysis, a clonal expansion index for each public chain was calculated from normalized within-repertoire ranks of inferred template counts. Generation probabilities in a later analysis came from a VDJ recombination model fitted to out-of-frame rearrangements, and those results were checked against IGoR. In a later analysis, hypergeometric tests were used to score TCR-TCR, TCR-HLA and TCR-CMV co-occurrence, with a repertoire-size bias correction applied to TCR pairs. A later analysis estimated false discovery rates by permuting HLA or CMV assignments 20 times. A later analysis grouped co-occurring TCRs with DBSCAN, adding TCRdist sequence similarity when clustering within HLA-allele-positive subsets. Repertoires with fewer than 30,000 or more than 120,000 public chains were left out of co-occurrence clustering, as were a handful of repertoires with anomalous nucleotide sharing. This immuneACCESS table, as held by TCRdb, lists in-frame sequences with V and J called but not all clones. Of the missing ones, under half trace to an unresolved V gene in checked studies; the others have no known cause. The V and J calls and clone size are taken from that table; D and trimming were inferred from the DNA. The sample table records about 130,000 clones; roughly 68% of these occur just once. The top ten clonotypes cover approximately 5% of the sample.

Overall study outcomes, separate from this receptor: An earlier analysis of some 590 of the donors showed that most TCR beta V segments appeared in productive rearrangements either about 90% or about 30% of the time, which broadly matched IMGT annotations. The classifier was reported to diagnose cytomegalovirus status with high specificity and sensitivity in both the original cohort and the validation cohort. Most CMV-associated TCR beta chains appeared to be HLA-restricted in a later analysis, and the HLA associations seemed to be driven largely by CMV exposure. Compared with equally common non-associated chains, HLA-associated TCR beta chains in a later analysis were more clonally expanded and had lower generation probabilities. A further reported finding was that TCR beta sequences accurately predicted the HLA-A and HLA-B alleles for most subjects in the first cohort. In a later genetic analysis, a missense DCLRE1C variant was associated with V-gene and J-gene trimming of TCR beta chains, and the association was replicated in an independent cohort. According to a later analysis, TCR association rates differed among HLA loci, with DRB1 alleles showing the most associated TCRs and HLA-C alleles showing the fewest. The cohort was sequenced for TCR beta chains only, and without alpha or paired-chain data the features that could be detected were limited. The only immune exposure information available for the cohort was CMV serostatus. Because counts were too low, more than 15 rarely observed V segments, including chromosome 9 orphons, were excluded from the earlier analysis of around 640 of the donors. The sequencing pipeline was judged likely to have produced a cluster of highly shared sequence variants as a technical artifact. Most TCR sequences were seen in very few donors, while some public TCRs were found in many individuals. HLA typing was unavailable for some donors at each locus, so association tests used only the typed subset. In vitro tests confirmed that a few of the cytomegalovirus-associated TCR beta chains recognize cytomegalovirus antigens. Some IMGT-functional V segments, including TRBV6-2 and TRBV6-3, could not be told apart with the 87-base-pair reads, so those segments were excluded. The authors suggested that the approach could potentially be extended to other disease states and immunological phenotypes. Linkage disequilibrium might explain the correlated functional status among segregating V segments, but an unknown experimental factor could not be ruled out. In a later genetic analysis, fewer N-insertions in productive TCRs were reported among donors in an Asian-associated ancestry cluster than the roughly 700-donor mean. Roughly uniform sequencing depth across donors was assumed in presence/absence analyses, although this assumption may not hold. A total of some 180 TCR beta chains were listed by the study as associated with cytomegalovirus. At a false discovery rate of 0.05, a later analysis linked around 17,000 TCR beta sequences to specific HLA alleles. Assigning TCR associations to individual alleles was difficult when HLA alleles, especially DR and DQ, strongly co-occurred. A later analysis reported that several top co-occurrence clusters appeared linked to parvovirus B19, influenza, CMV and Epstein-Barr virus.

Source material: PBMCs. The sequence was collected from a woman aged 45-65 years in good health and CMV-seropositive. Here the chain combines TRBV6-5 and TRBJ1-1, with an unclear D gene assignment. The CDR3 corresponds to CASSRPGEAFF. Here is the DNA: TGTGCCAGCAGTCGCCCGGGGGAAGCTTTCTTT.